These T cell receptor beta chains were read from a single sample in a study of metastatic and nonmetastatic thyroid tumors. Through MiXCR, TCRdb re-clonotyped the PCR reads. Among around 15,000 clones listed, approximately 23% were seen once. The material sequenced was tumor tissue. Receptor source: a female donor with papillary thyroid cancer or a benign thyroid nodule (not recorded which). Some clones in this sample may be carry-over from other donors' samples. Each CDR3 is given with its conserved first and last residue. A D gene is named only where the DNA matches it firmly. Clone size is not always given. Where it is, it says once, few, many or a class for expanded clones.

TRBV28	many	TRBJ1-1	TRBD1	CASSTLYRGSIAEAFF	TGTGCCAGCAGTACCCTCTACAGGGGTTCGATCGCTGAAGCTTTCTTT
TRBV9	many	TRBJ2-1	TRBD2	CASSAGLALTYNEQFF	TGTGCCAGCAGCGCGGGACTAGCCCTTACCTACAATGAGCAGTTCTTC
TRBV12-3/TRBV12-4	NA	TRBJ2-5	TRBD2	CASSPRGGRAAQYF	TGTGCCAGCAGCCCAAGAGGCGGGAGGGCGGCCCAGTACTTC
TRBV19	medium-sized	TRBJ2-7	TRBD1	CASSWGQGPYEQYF	TGTGCCAGTAGTTGGGGACAGGGCCCCTACGAGCAGTACTTC
TRBV11-3	many	TRBJ1-3	NA	CASSLDPGNTIYF	TGTGCCAGCAGCCTCGACCCTGGAAACACCATATATTTT
TRBV18	medium-sized	TRBJ2-2	NA	CASSSELAGELFF	TGTGCCAGCTCATCGGAGCTGGCCGGGGAGCTGTTTTTT
TRBV11-2	NA	TRBJ2-1	NA	CANSLQVVMDYNEQFF	TGTGCCAACAGCTTACAGGTCGTGATGGACTACAATGAGCAGTTCTTC
TRBV6-5	many	TRBJ2-1	TRBD1	CASRPGQGPSSYNEQFF	TGTGCCAGCAGACCCGGACAGGGGCCTTCCTCCTACAATGAGCAGTTCTTC
TRBV5-1	many	TRBJ1-2	NA	CASSDGGLSGYTF	TGCGCCAGCAGCGATGGGGGGTTGTCAGGCTACACCTTC
TRBV6-1	few	TRBJ2-6	NA	CASSLGQFLSGANVLTF	TGTGCCAGCAGTCTTGGGCAGTTCCTCTCTGGGGCCAACGTCCTGACTTTC